The rows below give T cell receptor beta chains drawn from one sample of a study of spatial heterogeneity in lung cancer. TCRdb processed the 5' RACE reads anew with MiXCR; each CDR3 protein has one entry. This table holds about 82,000 distinct CDR3 sequences, roughly 13% found once. Sequences were derived from PBMCs, sampled at surgery. The receptors were gathered from a male donor with early-stage non-small cell lung cancer. The CDR3 runs from the conserved cysteine through the conserved F or W. D genes are given only for firm matches. Size is omitted from some rows. Given values are once, few, many or a class for expanded clones.

d_call j_call v_call cdr3_length clone_size cdr3_nt cdr3_aa
NA TRBJ2-7 TRBV5-1 15 few TGCGCCAGCAGCTTGCGTCAGTCACGCTCCTACGAGCAGTACTTC CASSLRQSRSYEQYF
NA TRBJ2-7 TRBV7-9 15 few TGTGCCAGCAGCTTAATCGGGCTAGACTACTACGAGCAGTACTTC CASSLIGLDYYEQYF
TRBD2 TRBJ2-1 TRBV7-9 15 few TGTGCCAGCAGCTCCGGGACTAGCGGTCACAATGAGCAGTTCTTC CASSSGTSGHNEQFF
NA TRBJ1-2 TRBV30 13 NA TGTGCCTGGAGTACAGGGAAGAACGGTGGCTACACCTTC CAWSTGKNGGYTF
TRBD1 TRBJ1-2 TRBV5-1 15 few TGCGCCAGCAGCATATCGGGACAGCTTAACTATGGCTACACCTTC CASSISGQLNYGYTF
TRBD1 TRBJ1-5 TRBV27 17 many TGTGCCAGCAGTTTACTGGGGACAGGGGTGCGCAATCAGCCCCAGCATTTT CASSLLGTGVRNQPQHF
TRBD2 TRBJ2-1 TRBV12-3/TRBV12-4 16 NA TGTGCCAGCAGTCCCAATCTAGCGGGGGCCCACAATGAGCAGTTCTTC CASSPNLAGAHNEQFF
NA TRBJ2-3 TRBV29-1 15 NA TGCAGCGCTACCGGTACCGGGGGAAGCACAGATACGCAGTATTTT CSATGTGGSTDTQYF
NA TRBJ1-1 TRBV20-1 13 many TGCAGTGCTAGAGCCCAGAAGGACACTGAAGCTTTCTTT CSARAQKDTEAFF
NA TRBJ2-3 TRBV6-1 15 NA TGTGCCAGCAGTGAAAGAGGGGCGGTCGAAGATACGCAGTATTTT CASSERGAVEDTQYF
NA TRBJ1-1 TRBV27 14 few TGTGCCAGCAGTTTAAGGAGGGGCGGCACTGAAGCTTTCTTT CASSLRRGGTEAFF
NA TRBJ2-2 TRBV7-3 14 few TGTGCCAGCAGCGCACAAAGCAACACCGGGGAGCTGTTTTTT CASSAQSNTGELFF
NA TRBJ2-2 TRBV29-1 12 few TGCAGCGTTGCACACAGAAACGGGGAGCTGTTTTTT CSVAHRNGELFF
NA TRBJ1-5 TRBV20-1 13 many TGCAGTGCTAGAGGGTTGCCCCATCAGCCCCAGCATTTT CSARGLPHQPQHF
NA TRBJ2-7 TRBV14 15 NA TGTGCCAGCAGCCGCGGGGGCCTTCACGCCTACGAGCAGTACTTC CASSRGGLHAYEQYF
TRBD2 TRBJ2-2 TRBV29-1 14 few TGCAGCGCCTCGAAGGCGGGGGGCACCGGGGAGCTGTTTTTT CSASKAGGTGELFF
NA TRBJ2-3 TRBV24-1 16 NA TGTGCCACCAGTGATTTATCGTACTCTAGCACAGATACGCAGTATTTT CATSDLSYSSTDTQYF
TRBD2 TRBJ2-1 TRBV20-1 17 NA TGCAGTGCTCACGAGGGACTAGCGATTAGCTCCTACAATGAGCAGTTCTTC CSAHEGLAISSYNEQFF
NA TRBJ1-4 TRBV7-9 14 NA TGTGCCAGCAGCTTAGCAATGGGGAATGAAAAACTGTTTTTT CASSLAMGNEKLFF
NA TRBJ2-1 TRBV5-1 14 many TGCGCCAGCACTTACCTAGGGACCCCGGATGAGCAGTTCTTC CASTYLGTPDEQFF
NA TRBJ2-6 TRBV10-3 13 few TGTGCCATCACGGGCTCTGGGGCCAACGTCCTGACTTTC CAITGSGANVLTF
NA TRBJ2-5 TRBV6-1 14 NA TGTGCCAGCAGTGAAGCGCTTCGAGAAGAGACCCAGTACTTC CASSEALREETQYF
TRBD1 TRBJ1-2 TRBV3-1 15 few TGTGCCAGCAGCCAAGACGAAACAGGGGCGAGTGGCTACACCTTC CASSQDETGASGYTF
TRBD1 TRBJ1-1 TRBV29-1 17 NA TGCAGCACCTGGGACAGTCGGGTGGCATTGGGCAACACTGAAGCTTTCTTT CSTWDSRVALGNTEAFF
TRBD2 TRBJ2-1 TRBV20-1 17 NA TGCAGTGCTAGAGATAGAGGACTAGCGGGCCTATACAATGAGCAGTTCTTC CSARDRGLAGLYNEQFF
NA TRBJ2-7 TRBV7-8 12 NA TGTGCCAGCAGCTTGGTACTCTACGAGCAGTACTTC CASSLVLYEQYF
TRBD1 TRBJ1-1 TRBV29-1 13 many TGCAGCCTTCGGACAGGGTTGAGCACTGAAGCTTTCTTT CSLRTGLSTEAFF
NA TRBJ2-3 TRBV2 14 few TGTGCCAGCAGTGAGACTCCGGGAAGAAATACGCAGTATTTT CASSETPGRNTQYF
NA TRBJ1-1 TRBV30 12 NA TGTGCCTGGAGTACAGGTAATCCGGCCGCTTTCTTT CAWSTGNPAAFF
TRBD2 TRBJ2-7 TRBV5-5 15 NA TGTGCCAGCAGCCTTCAACTAGCGGCGACCTACGAGCAGTACTTC CASSLQLAATYEQYF
NA TRBJ2-2 TRBV7-3 14 NA TGTGCCAGCAGCTTAACTTGGCAGGACCGGGAGCTGTTTTTT CASSLTWQDRELFF
NA TRBJ2-6 TRBV24-1 14 few TGTGCCACCAGGAAGGGGAACGGGGCCAACGTCCTGACTTTC CATRKGNGANVLTF
TRBD2 TRBJ2-2 TRBV7-2 16 few TGTGCCAGCAGCTTCCTAGCGGGAGGAGGAACCGGGGAGCTGTTTTTT CASSFLAGGGTGELFF
NA TRBJ2-7 TRBV20-1 12 NA TGCAGTGCCTTGGACTTCTCCTGCGAGCAGTACTTC CSALDFSCEQYF
NA TRBJ1-1 TRBV29-1 13 few TGCAGCGCTTCGTTGGGAGCGAACACTGAAGCTTTCTTT CSASLGANTEAFF
NA TRBJ2-1 TRBV10-2 15 NA TGCGCCAGCAGTGAGTCATTCAGCTCCTACAATGAGCAGTTCTTC CASSESFSSYNEQFF
NA TRBJ2-1 TRBV30 14 few TGTGCCTGGAGTGTACAGGTACCTGACAATGAGCAGTTCTTC CAWSVQVPDNEQFF
NA TRBJ2-1 TRBV3-1 16 few TGTGCCAGCAGCCACCCCCGAGGGAGCGTCCTCAATGAGCAGTTCTTC CASSHPRGSVLNEQFF
TRBD1 TRBJ1-1 TRBV19 12 many TGTGCCAGTAGTCCCTGGACAGGTGAAGCTTTCTTT CASSPWTGEAFF
TRBD2 TRBJ2-5 TRBV10-2 17 NA TGCGCCAGCAGTAGGTCGAAGCTAATAGCGGGAGCGGAGACCCAGTACTTC CASSRSKLIAGAETQYF
TRBD1 TRBJ1-2 TRBV19 13 few TGTGCCAGTAGTTCGCTCGGACAGGATGGCTACACCTTC CASSSLGQDGYTF
NA TRBJ1-5 TRBV11-1 13 NA TGTGCCAGCAGCTCATCGGGACAACGGCCCCAGCATTTT CASSSSGQRPQHF
NA TRBJ1-1 TRBV19 16 NA TGTGCCAGTAGCCCCCGACAGCCTGGGGTGAACACTGAAGCTTTCTTT CASSPRQPGVNTEAFF
TRBD2 TRBJ2-1 TRBV20-1 16 NA TGCAGTGCTAGAGATTTCGGGACTAGCGAACACAATGAGCAGTTCTTC CSARDFGTSEHNEQFF